The 6 T cell receptor beta chains in this list originate from one sample, sequenced in a study of cytomegalovirus exposure and HLA in healthy donors. The PCR had 60 Vbeta and 13 Jbeta primers. Assay: immunoSEQ multiplex PCR; the TCRdb copy retains only in-frame clones and omits some. The repertoire holds 100,000 or so clones, with around 73% as singletons. Sequencing used PBMCs. Every receptor here comes from a man in his thirties or forties in good health and CMV-seronegative.

V and J are TRBV19 and TRBJ1-5; possible D gene TRBD1, 5 bases. V dropped 8 bases and J dropped 3 bases, with 8 bases sitting between them. CDR1 is LNHDA, CDR2 SQIVND, per germline (reference sequence). The CDR3 runs to 12 residues. The CDR3 sequence: CASRTLNQPQHF. The DNA for the CDR3 is TGTGCCAGTCGGACACTCAATCAGCCCCAGCATTTT.

V usage is TRBV11-2 and J usage is TRBJ2-7; D is perhaps TRBD1 (6 bases). V was shortened by 0 bases and J by 3 bases, with 12 bases between the two germline ends. Germline loops: CDR1 SGHAT, CDR2 FQNNGV. This CDR3 region has 15 residues. CDR3 sequence: CASSLDPAGVYEQYF. The CDR3 DNA sequence: TGTGCCAGCAGCTTAGATCCGGCAGGGGTCTACGAGCAGTACTTC.

The genes are TRBV5-8 and TRBJ1-4; 8 nucleotides line up with TRBD1. With 4 bases clipped from V and 3 bases from J, the junction kept 5 bases outside the gene matches. The CDR3 is made up of 15 amino acids. Per germline, CDR1 SGHTS and CDR2 YDEGEE. The CDR3 spells CASSPQGEPNEKLFF. As DNA, the CDR3 is TGTGCCAGCAGCCCACAGGGGGAGCCTAATGAAAAACTGTTTTTT.

The rearrangement joins TRBV10-1 to TRBJ2-1; tentative D call: TRBD1 (6 bases). V was clipped by 5 bases and J by 6 bases, with 11 bases between them. CDR1 is WNHNN and CDR2 is SYGVQD in the germline V gene (reference sequence). The CDR3 is 13 amino acids. The CDR3 loop is CASSSDSVNEQFF. The CDR3 DNA reads TGCGCCAGCAGTTCGGACAGCGTCAATGAGCAGTTCTTC.

The rearrangement uses TRBV9 and TRBJ1-2, with D unresolved. CDR1 and CDR2 from the germline V gene are SGDLS and YYNGEE. CDR3 length: 14 amino acids. V was shortened by 2 bases and J by 8 bases, with 16 bases between the two germline ends. The DNA for the CDR3 is TGTGCCAGCAGCGTGTCTAGCGAGCAAGGGGGCTACACCTTC. It is translated as CASSVSSEQGGYTF.

The chain is built from TRBV9 and TRBJ2-1, with TRBD2 matching 9 bases. The germline gives CDR1 SGDLS, CDR2 YYNGEE. The CDR3 length is 16 residues. The V and J ends lost 3 bases and 2 bases, in that order; junction bases with no gene match: 6. CDR3 nucleotides: TGTGCCAGCAGCGGAGCGGGAGGAATCGCCTACAATGAGCAGTTCTTC. It is translated as CASSGAGGIAYNEQFF.